A selection of T cell receptor beta chains follows, all from one sample in a study of OX40 agonist ivuxolimab in advanced cancers. Profiling relied on immunoSEQ multiplex PCR, and the TCRdb table lists in-frame clones only, not all of them. Of over 60,000 clones listed, 89% are singletons. The source material was CD4+ or CD8+ T cells sorted from blood, sampled in a trial of the OX40 agonist ivuxolimab. The receptors were gathered from an adult with an advanced solid tumor such as melanoma, head and neck, liver or kidney cancer. CDR3s include the opening cysteine and the closing phenylalanine or tryptophan. Not every row has a clone size; where given, it reads once, few, many or a size class.

J gene | clone size | V gene | CDR3 protein
TRBJ1-5 | . | TRBV10-1 | CASSEGGAGSQPQHF
TRBJ2-2 | few | TRBV5-4 | CASSPLAGGTGELFF
TRBJ1-2 | . | TRBV10-3 | CAISESKTGVNYGYTF
TRBJ1-2 | . | TRBV5-1 | CASRPGTGSDGYTF
TRBJ2-5 | . | TRBV6-4 | CASSRTGDVQETQYF
TRBJ2-2 | . | TRBV6-1 | CASSVIGAGVSTGELFF
TRBJ2-2 | . | TRBV5-4 | CASSWGQNTGELFF
TRBJ1-5 | . | TRBV28 | CASRPTGSGNQPQHF
TRBJ1-5 | . | TRBV7-8 | CASRLTGTGGLYSNQPQHF
TRBJ2-3 | . | TRBV18 | CASSPPIRGVTDTQYF
TRBJ1-3 | . | TRBV14 | CASSPGPGNTIYF
TRBJ2-3 | . | TRBV2 | CASSEVTTTDTQYF
TRBJ2-7 | . | TRBV10-3 | CAIRAPPADEQYF
TRBJ2-1 | . | TRBV11-2 | CASSIMGLAGVKGNEQFF
TRBJ2-5 | . | TRBV10-1 | CASSESDLAGETQYF
TRBJ1-5 | . | TRBV10-1 | CASSSGAGDQPQHF
TRBJ2-3 | . | TRBV5-1 | CASSLPVSPTDTQYF
TRBJ1-1 | few | TRBV7-2 | CASSKQGQMNTEAFF
TRBJ1-2 | . | TRBV30 | CAWSSSQGVYGYTF
TRBJ1-3 | . | TRBV7-9 | CASSFSQGAGNTIYF
TRBJ1-3 | . | TRBV11-2 | CASSLGRFTGNTIYF
TRBJ1-5 | . | TRBV7-2 | CASSPLGPYQPQHF
TRBJ2-7 | . | TRBV10-1 | CASSPGDRLNEQYF
TRBJ2-3 | . | TRBV7-9 | CASSLWAVTDTQYF
TRBJ2-7 | . | TRBV7-6 | CASSLGPQRPTSSYEQYF
TRBJ1-5 | . | TRBV4-2 | CASSQAAGAGNQPQHF
TRBJ2-1 | . | TRBV4-1 | CASSQGTSGRYEQFF
TRBJ1-2 | . | TRBV18 | CASSPPNGEGSVTF
TRBJ1-5 | . | TRBV6-4 | CASSQEGGSNQPQHF
TRBJ2-1 | once | TRBV6-5 | CASTGTRRQFF
TRBJ1-1 | few | TRBV25-1 | CASSAGNTEAFF
TRBJ1-2 | . | TRBV30 | CAWKTGVYGYTF
TRBJ1-1 | . | TRBV4-2 | CASSQSNSGTGWGEAFF
TRBJ1-2 | . | TRBV6-6 | CASSYGGPNYGYTF
TRBJ2-5 | . | TRBV11-3 | CASSLGGQETQYF
TRBJ1-1 | . | TRBV6-5 | CASSIVGGMGAEAFF
TRBJ2-7 | . | TRBV11-2 | CASSLGVAFVEQYF
TRBJ1-4 | . | TRBV2 | CASRAGTGSNEKLFF
TRBJ2-3 | . | TRBV18 | CASSPQGAGTDTQYF
TRBJ2-5 | many | TRBV5-1 | CASSLGQTSSHPQYF
TRBJ2-7 | . | TRBV5-8 | CASSLRGYEQYF
TRBJ2-1 | . | TRBV7-9 | CASSLAAGGYNEQFF